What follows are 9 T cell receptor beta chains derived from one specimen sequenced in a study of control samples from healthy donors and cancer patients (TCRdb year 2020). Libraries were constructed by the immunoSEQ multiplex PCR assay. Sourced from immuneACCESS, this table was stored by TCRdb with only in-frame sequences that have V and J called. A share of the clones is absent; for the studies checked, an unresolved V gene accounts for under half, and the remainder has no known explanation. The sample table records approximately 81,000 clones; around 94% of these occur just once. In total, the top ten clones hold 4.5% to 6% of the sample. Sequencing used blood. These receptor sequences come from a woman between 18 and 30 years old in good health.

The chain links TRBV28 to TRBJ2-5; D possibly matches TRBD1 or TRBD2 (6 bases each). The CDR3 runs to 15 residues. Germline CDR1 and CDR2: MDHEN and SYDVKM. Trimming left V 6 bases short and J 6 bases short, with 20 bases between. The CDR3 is CASRGRSGALQTQYF. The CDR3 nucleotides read TGTGCCAGCAGGGGAAGATCGGGGGCCCTCCAGACCCAGTACTTC.

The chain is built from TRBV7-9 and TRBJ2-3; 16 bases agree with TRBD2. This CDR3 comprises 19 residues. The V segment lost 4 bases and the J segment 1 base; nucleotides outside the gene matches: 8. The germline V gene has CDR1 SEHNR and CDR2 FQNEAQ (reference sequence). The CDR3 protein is CASSYLGLAGGPRTDTQYF. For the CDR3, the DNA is TGTGCCAGCAGCTACTTGGGACTAGCGGGAGGGCCTCGCACAGATACGCAGTATTTT.

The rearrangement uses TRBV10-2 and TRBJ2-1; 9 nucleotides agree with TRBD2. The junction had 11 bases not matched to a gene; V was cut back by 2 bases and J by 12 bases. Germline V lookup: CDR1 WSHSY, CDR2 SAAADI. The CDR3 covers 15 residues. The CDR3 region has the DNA TGCGCCAGCAGTGAGGGTGGACTAGCGAAATCTGCGCAGTTCTTC. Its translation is CASSEGGLAKSAQFF.

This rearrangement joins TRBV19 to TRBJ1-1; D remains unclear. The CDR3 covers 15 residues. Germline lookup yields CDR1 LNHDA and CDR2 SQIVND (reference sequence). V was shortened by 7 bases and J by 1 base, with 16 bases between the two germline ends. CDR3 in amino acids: CASMGMVRRNTEAFF. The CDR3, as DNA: TGTGCCAGTATGGGGATGGTACGGAGGAACACTGAAGCTTTCTTT.

CDR3 loop: CASSEAPTGLPEAFF. The CDR3 DNA is TGTGCCAGTAGCGAAGCGCCGACAGGGTTGCCTGAAGCTTTCTTT. The genes are TRBV19 and TRBJ1-1; 7 nucleotides align to TRBD1. V lost 6 bases and J lost 6; bases outside the gene matches: 13. This CDR3 comprises 15 residues. The V gene's germline CDR1 is LNHDA and CDR2 SQIVND (reference sequence).

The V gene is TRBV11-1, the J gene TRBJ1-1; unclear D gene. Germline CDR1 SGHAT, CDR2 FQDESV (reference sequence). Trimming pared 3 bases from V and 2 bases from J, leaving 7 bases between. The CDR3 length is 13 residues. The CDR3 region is CASSLVPNTEAFF. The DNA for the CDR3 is TGTGCCAGCAGCTTGGTTCCCAACACTGAAGCTTTCTTT. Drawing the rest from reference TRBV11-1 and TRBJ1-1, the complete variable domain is EAEVAQSPRYKITEKSQAVAFWCDPISGHATLYWYRQILGQGPELLVQFQDESVVDDSQLPKDRFSAERLKGVDSTLKIQPAELGDSAMYLCASSLVPNTEAFFGQGTRLTVV.

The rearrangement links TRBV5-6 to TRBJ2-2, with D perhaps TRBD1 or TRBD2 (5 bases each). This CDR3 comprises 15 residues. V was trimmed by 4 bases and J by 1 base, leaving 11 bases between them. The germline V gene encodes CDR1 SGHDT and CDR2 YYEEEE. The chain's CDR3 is CASSGMGENTGELFF. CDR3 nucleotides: TGTGCCAGCAGCGGGATGGGGGAGAACACCGGGGAGCTGTTTTTT.

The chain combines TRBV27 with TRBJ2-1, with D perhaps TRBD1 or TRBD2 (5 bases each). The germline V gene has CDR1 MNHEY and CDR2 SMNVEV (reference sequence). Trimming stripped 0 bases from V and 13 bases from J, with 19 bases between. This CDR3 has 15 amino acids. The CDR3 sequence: CASSLSGTAPFQQFF. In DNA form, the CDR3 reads TGTGCCAGCAGTTTATCGGGGACGGCGCCCTTTCAACAGTTCTTC.

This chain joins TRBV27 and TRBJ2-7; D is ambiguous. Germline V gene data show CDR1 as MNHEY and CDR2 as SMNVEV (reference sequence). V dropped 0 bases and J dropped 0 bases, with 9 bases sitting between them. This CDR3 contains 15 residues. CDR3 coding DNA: TGTGCCAGCAGTTTATCAGGACGGAGCTCCTACGAGCAGTACTTC. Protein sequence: CASSLSGRSSYEQYF.